These T cell receptor beta chains were read from a single sample in a study of naive and memory T cell subsets. One entry per CDR3 protein, called by TCRdb with MiXCR from the UMI-ligation and nested PCR reads. This table has 10,000 or so distinct CDR3 sequences, 5.5% to 6.5% appearing once. The sample consisted of CD4+ TEMRA cells from blood. The receptors were gathered from a human donor in good health. The CDR3 runs from the conserved cysteine through the conserved F or W. A D gene is named only where the DNA matches it firmly. The size entry is marked missing in some rows and otherwise reads once, few, many or a size class.

v_call	cdr3_length	j_call	clone_size	d_call	cdr3_aa	cdr3_nt
TRBV6-1	15	TRBJ2-3	large	TRBD1	CASSDSWTGVDTQYF	TGTGCCAGCAGTGATTCCTGGACAGGGGTAGATACGCAGTATTTT
TRBV6-2/TRBV6-3	14	TRBJ2-7	NA	TRBD1	CASSPGQGVVEQYF	TGTGCCAGCAGTCCGGGACAGGGGGTCGTCGAGCAGTACTTC
TRBV7-2	18	TRBJ2-7	many	TRBD1	CASSLVATGIRGSYEQYF	TGTGCCAGCAGCTTAGTCGCGACAGGGATCCGGGGAAGCTACGAGCAGTACTTC
TRBV4-3	13	TRBJ2-1	many	TRBD1	CASSGQGGNEQFF	TGCGCCAGCAGCGGACAGGGTGGGAATGAGCAGTTCTTC
TRBV6-1	12	TRBJ1-1	NA	NA	CASSEFRTEAFF	TGTGCCAGCAGTGAATTTAGAACTGAAGCTTTCTTT
TRBV6-2/TRBV6-3	13	TRBJ2-7	many	NA	CASKEGTTYEQYF	TGTGCCAGCAAGGAGGGAACGACCTACGAGCAGTACTTC
TRBV7-2	12	TRBJ2-7	many	NA	CASSYRRYEQYF	TGTGCCAGCAGCTACCGGAGGTACGAGCAGTACTTC
TRBV6-6	13	TRBJ1-1	many	NA	CASSYGQNTEAFF	TGTGCCAGCAGTTACGGACAGAACACTGAAGCTTTCTTT
TRBV20-1	13	TRBJ2-7	many	NA	CSARDPDVYEQYF	TGCAGTGCTAGAGATCCAGATGTCTACGAGCAGTACTTC
TRBV5-1	16	TRBJ1-1	many	NA	CASSAGQAIPGTEAFF	TGCGCCAGCAGCGCCGGCCAGGCTATCCCGGGCACTGAAGCTTTCTTT
TRBV9	14	TRBJ2-1	many	TRBD1	CASSGHYRGNEQFF	TGTGCCAGCAGCGGACATTACAGGGGCAATGAGCAGTTCTTC
TRBV12-3/TRBV12-4	17	TRBJ2-2	NA	TRBD2	CASFTPGLAGNTGELFF	TGTGCCAGCTTTACCCCCGGACTAGCGGGAAACACCGGGGAGCTGTTTTTT
TRBV18	14	TRBJ1-2	many	NA	CASSSAGRNDGYTF	TGTGCCAGCTCATCTGCCGGACGGAACGATGGCTACACCTTC